This T cell receptor (beta chain) comes out of a study of blood T cell repertoires in COVID-19. The CDR3 contains 13 residues. After removal of 6 bases from V and 8 bases from J, the junction contained 5 bases not matched to a gene. Germline CDR1 SEHNR, CDR2 FQNEAQ (reference sequence). Some clones are missing from TCRdb's copy, which holds only in-frame ones; the method was immunoSEQ multiplex PCR. The data show some 290,000 clones, 81% seen once. The receptor's source is a woman in her fifties or sixties with active or convalescent COVID-19. V is TRBV7-9 and J is TRBJ2-1, with 9 bases fitting TRBD1. The specimen sequenced was peripheral blood. Here the CDR3 reads CASRQGALDEQFF. The CDR3 nucleotides read TGTGCCAGCAGACAGGGGGCGTTGGATGAGCAGTTCTTC.